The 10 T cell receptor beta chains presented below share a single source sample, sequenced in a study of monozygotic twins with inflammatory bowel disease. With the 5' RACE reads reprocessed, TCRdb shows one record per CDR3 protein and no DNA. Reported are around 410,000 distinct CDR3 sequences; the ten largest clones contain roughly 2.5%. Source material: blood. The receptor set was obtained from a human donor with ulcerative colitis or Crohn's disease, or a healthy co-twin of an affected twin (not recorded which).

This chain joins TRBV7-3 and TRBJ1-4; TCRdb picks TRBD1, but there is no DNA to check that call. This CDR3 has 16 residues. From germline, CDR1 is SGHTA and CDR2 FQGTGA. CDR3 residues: CASSLGNRVTNEKLFF.

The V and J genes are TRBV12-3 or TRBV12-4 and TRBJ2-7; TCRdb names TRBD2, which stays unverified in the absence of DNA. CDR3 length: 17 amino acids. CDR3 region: CASSYLGLAVANSEQYF.

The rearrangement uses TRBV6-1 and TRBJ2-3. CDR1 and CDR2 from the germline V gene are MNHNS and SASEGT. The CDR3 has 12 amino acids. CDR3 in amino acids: CASRDLTDTQYF.

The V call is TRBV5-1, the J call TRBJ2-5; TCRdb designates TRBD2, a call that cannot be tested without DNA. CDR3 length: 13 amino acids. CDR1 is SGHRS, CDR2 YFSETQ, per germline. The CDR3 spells CASSTDSGETQYF.

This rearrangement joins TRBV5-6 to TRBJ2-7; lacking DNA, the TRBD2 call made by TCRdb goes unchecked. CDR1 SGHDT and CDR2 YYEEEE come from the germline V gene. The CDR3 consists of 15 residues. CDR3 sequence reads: CASSLTRIISYEQYF.

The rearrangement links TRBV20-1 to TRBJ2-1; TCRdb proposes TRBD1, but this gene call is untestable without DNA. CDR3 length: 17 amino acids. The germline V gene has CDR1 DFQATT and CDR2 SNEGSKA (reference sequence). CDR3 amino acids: CSARDRSSGGAYNEQFF.

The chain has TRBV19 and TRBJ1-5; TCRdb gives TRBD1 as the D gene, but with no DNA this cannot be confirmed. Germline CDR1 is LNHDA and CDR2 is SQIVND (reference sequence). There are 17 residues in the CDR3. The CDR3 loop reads CASSMADRVRPNQPQHF.

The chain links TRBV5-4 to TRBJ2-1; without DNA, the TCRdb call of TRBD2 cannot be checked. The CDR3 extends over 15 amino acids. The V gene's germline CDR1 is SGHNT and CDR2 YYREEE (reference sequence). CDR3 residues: CASSLGVAGEGEQFF. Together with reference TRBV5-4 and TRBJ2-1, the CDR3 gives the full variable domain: ETGVTQSPTHLIKTRGQQVTLRCSSQSGHNTVSWYQQALGQGPQFIFQYYREEENGRGNFPPRFSGLQFPNYSSELNVNALELDDSALYLCASSLGVAGEGEQFFGPGTRLTVL.

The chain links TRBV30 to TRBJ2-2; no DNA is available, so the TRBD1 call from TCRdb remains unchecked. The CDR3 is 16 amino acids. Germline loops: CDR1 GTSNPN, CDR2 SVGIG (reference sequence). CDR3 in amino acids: CAWRGTDRGFTGELFF. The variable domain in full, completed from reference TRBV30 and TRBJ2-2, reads SQTIHQWPATLVQPVGSPLSLECTVEGTSNPNLYWYRQAAGRGLQLLFYSVGIGQISSEVPQNLSASRPQDRQFILSSKKLLLSDSGFYLCAWRGTDRGFTGELFFGEGSRLTVL.

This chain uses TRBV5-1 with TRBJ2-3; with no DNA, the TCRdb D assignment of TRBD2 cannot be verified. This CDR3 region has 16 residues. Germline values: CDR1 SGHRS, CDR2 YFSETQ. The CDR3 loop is CASTSWTSASADTQYF.